One and the same sample provided the 28 T cell receptor beta chains below, sequenced in a study of blood T cell repertoires in COVID-19. The data were produced by immunoSEQ multiplex PCR, yet TCRdb's version contains in-frame clones alone and is incomplete. The sample shows more than 95,000 clones, 86% of them seen only once. The sample was peripheral blood. Receptor source: a woman aged 60-70 years in a cohort sampled during active or convalescent COVID-19.

The CDR3 reads CASSPPNGLVGYTF. CDR3 in DNA: TGTGCCAGCTCACCACCCAACGGTTTAGTCGGCTACACCTTC. The gene calls are TRBV18 and TRBJ1-2, with D hard to call. V lost 0 bases and J lost 8, with 13 bases in between. The germline CDR1 and CDR2 sequences are KGHSH and LQKENI. The CDR3 has 14 amino acids.

The chain carries TRBV5-4 and TRBJ2-7; tentatively, D is TRBD2 (5 bases). Per germline, CDR1 SGHNT and CDR2 YYREEE (reference sequence). V was clipped by 4 bases and J by 1 base, with 12 bases between them. This CDR3 spans 14 amino acids. The CDR3 spells CASSGEPGSYEQYF. CDR3 DNA sequence: TGTGCCAGCAGCGGAGAACCGGGATCCTACGAGCAGTACTTC. The full variable domain, completed using reference TRBV5-4 and TRBJ2-7, is ETGVTQSPTHLIKTRGQQVTLRCSSQSGHNTVSWYQQALGQGPQFIFQYYREEENGRGNFPPRFSGLQFPNYSSELNVNALELDDSALYLCASSGEPGSYEQYFGPGTRLTVT.

The chain recombines TRBV30 with TRBJ1-4; no clear D gene. Between the trimmed V and J ends, which lost 0 bases and 7 bases, there was a span of 9 bases. This CDR3 contains 13 residues. Germline values: CDR1 GTSNPN, CDR2 SVGIG (reference sequence). CDR3 sequence reads: CAWSVHIPEKLFF. In DNA, the CDR3 is TGTGCCTGGAGTGTACACATCCCTGAAAAACTGTTTTTT. The complete variable domain, with remaining parts taken from reference TRBV30 and TRBJ1-4, reads SQTIHQWPATLVQPVGSPLSLECTVEGTSNPNLYWYRQAAGRGLQLLFYSVGIGQISSEVPQNLSASRPQDRQFILSSKKLLLSDSGFYLCAWSVHIPEKLFFGSGTQLSVL.

Turning to this clone: One junction end does not reproduce the germline sequence, and a read error may be involved. The V and J genes are TRBV5-1 and TRBJ1-3; D is possibly TRBD1 (6 bases). There are 16 residues in the CDR3. Germline V gene sequence: CDR1 SGHRS, CDR2 YFSETQ. The CDR3 sequence: CASSLDGAGTPSSGHF. The CDR3, as DNA: TGCGCCAGCAGCTTGGACGGAGCGGGGACACCTTCCTCCGGGCATTTT.

The chain has TRBV29-1 and TRBJ1-4; D is unresolved. This CDR3 contains 13 residues. Germline CDR1 reads SQVTM; CDR2 reads ANQGSEA. Trimming removed 5 bases at V and 0 bases at J, with 7 bases between. CDR3 sequence reads: CSVQRSTNEKLFF. The CDR3 DNA is TGCAGCGTTCAGCGTTCAACTAATGAAAAACTGTTTTTT.

CDR3 coding DNA: TGCAGCGTTGAACCGTACCGGGACAGGGCTCTAGTTGGGGAAACTGAAGCTTTCTTT. This encodes CSVEPYRDRALVGETEAFF. V gene TRBV29-1 combines with J gene TRBJ1-1, with 9 positions matching TRBD1. The CDR3 extends over 19 amino acids. From germline, CDR1 is SQVTM and CDR2 ANQGSEA. Trimming at V came to 2 bases and at J to 5 bases, leaving 21 bases not matched to a gene.

V gene TRBV14 combines with J gene TRBJ1-5, with 11 bases identical to TRBD1. The trim removed 0 bases at V and 2 bases at J, leaving 9 bases unmatched. Per germline, CDR1 SGHDN and CDR2 FVKESK. The CDR3 spans 19 residues. In DNA form, the CDR3 reads TGTGCCAGCAGCCAAGAAAGGGACAGGGGGGTTTATGGCAATCAGCCCCAGCATTTT. It is translated as CASSQERDRGVYGNQPQHF.

J is TRBJ1-2 and V is TRBV6-6, with TRBD1 matching 8 bases. Looked up from germline, CDR1 is MNHNY and CDR2 is SVGAGI (reference sequence). The CDR3 covers 16 residues. The V gene end was trimmed by 8 bases and the J gene end by 9 bases; junction bases not matched to a gene: 20. The CDR3 protein is CASGPPGQGPSVSYTF. The CDR3 nucleotides are TGTGCCAGCGGTCCCCCCGGACAGGGCCCTTCAGTAAGCTACACCTTC.

This chain joins TRBV7-2 and TRBJ2-5; 9 nucleotides align to TRBD2. Per germline, CDR1 SGHTA and CDR2 FQGNSA. Trimming at V came to 2 bases and at J to 1 base, leaving 5 bases not matched to a gene. The length of the CDR3 is 16 residues. This CDR3 reads CASSLRSGGFQETQYF. The CDR3 DNA follows: TGTGCCAGCAGCTTAAGGAGCGGGGGGTTCCAAGAGACCCAGTACTTC.

This clone was observed a single time. V gene TRBV21-1 combines with J gene TRBJ1-3; the table's D call, TRBD1, has no DNA check behind it. TRBV21-1 counts as a pseudogene. The CDR3 spans 15 residues. The CDR3 nucleotides read TGTGCCAGCAGCAAAGACGGACAGGGCGGAAACACCATATATTTT. Translation gives CASSKDGQGGNTIYF.

The chain couples TRBV30 to TRBJ1-6, with TRBD1 matching over 9 bases. CDR3 length: 14 residues. V was clipped by 8 bases and J by 10 bases; unmatched bases: 12. Germline values: CDR1 GTSNPN, CDR2 SVGIG (reference sequence). The CDR3 nucleotides read TGTGCCCAGCTCGGGGGGACAGGGTTATCACCCCTCCACTTT. As protein: CAQLGGTGLSPLHF.

The chain combines TRBV28 with TRBJ1-1; D is undetermined. V was pared by 1 base and J by 0 bases, with 15 bases between. The CDR3 loop spans 17 amino acids. Germline-derived CDR1 and CDR2 are MDHEN and SYDVKM. The CDR3 region has the DNA TGTGCCAGCAGTTTATCCGACCGGACTCTCATGAACACTGAAGCTTTCTTT. It codes for CASSLSDRTLMNTEAFF.

This clone has more than one count but fewer than ten. This sequence joins TRBV7-9 and TRBJ1-1; perhaps TRBD1 as D (5 bases). CDR3 length: 18 amino acids. In germline, CDR1 is SEHNR, CDR2 FQNEAQ (reference sequence). Trimming left V 5 bases short and J 3 bases short, with 25 bases between. The CDR3, as DNA: TGTGCCAGCAGCCTTTACAGGTTGGGCCGCACCAGAGACACTGAAGCTTTCTTT. Translated: CASSLYRLGRTRDTEAFF.

This clone has only a few counts. J is TRBJ1-5 and V is TRBV5-1; D remains ambiguous. The ends were cut back, 2 bases at V and 0 bases at J, with 15 bases in the middle. CDR3 length equals 17 residues. CDR1 is SGHRS, CDR2 YFSETQ, per germline. The CDR3 is CASSFGGPGYSNQPQHF. As DNA, the CDR3 is TGCGCCAGCAGCTTCGGAGGGCCCGGGTATAGCAATCAGCCCCAGCATTTT.

The J gene is TRBJ2-7, the V gene TRBV6-7; TRBD1 is a possible D gene (6 bases). TRBV6-7 is classed as an ORF, of uncertain function. V was pared by 0 bases and J by 4 bases, with 16 bases between. The CDR3 length is 16 residues. The CDR3 here is CASSYSPTGWIYEQYF. DNA for the CDR3: TGTGCCAGCAGTTACTCACCAACAGGGTGGATATACGAGCAGTACTTC.

V and J are TRBV11-1 and TRBJ1-1; unclear D gene. V was clipped by 3 bases and J by 8 bases, with 16 bases between them. CDR1 is SGHAT and CDR2 is FQDESV in the germline V gene (reference sequence). The CDR3 contains 14 residues. The CDR3 reads CASSFQEGQSEAFF. The DNA for the CDR3 is TGTGCCAGCAGCTTTCAAGAGGGCCAGTCCGAAGCTTTCTTT. Complete variable domain (other parts from reference TRBV11-1 and TRBJ1-1): EAEVAQSPRYKITEKSQAVAFWCDPISGHATLYWYRQILGQGPELLVQFQDESVVDDSQLPKDRFSAERLKGVDSTLKIQPAELGDSAMYLCASSFQEGQSEAFFGQGTRLTVV.

This chain joins TRBV12-3 or TRBV12-4 and TRBJ2-7; D remains unclear. Between the trimmed V and J ends, which lost 3 bases and 3 bases, there was a span of 9 bases. The CDR3 runs 13 residues. The CDR3 region is CASSLDRSYEQYF. DNA for the CDR3: TGTGCCAGCAGTTTGGATAGGAGCTACGAGCAGTACTTC.

The rearrangement uses TRBV27 and TRBJ1-2; D is undetermined. Trimming took off 5 bases at V and 7 bases at J, with 11 bases between the two ends. This CDR3 is 12 amino acids long. The V gene's germline CDR1 is MNHEY and CDR2 SMNVEV (reference sequence). CDR3: CASSERGAGYTF. In DNA, the CDR3 is TGTGCCAGCAGTGAGAGAGGAGCTGGCTACACCTTC.

The J gene is TRBJ1-2, the V gene TRBV28; 8 nucleotides match TRBD1. From germline, CDR1 is MDHEN and CDR2 SYDVKM. V lost 7 bases to trimming and J lost 3 bases; unmatched junction nucleotides: 1. CDR3 size: 12 residues. CDR3 amino acids: CASNRGDYGYTF. As DNA, the CDR3 is TGTGCCAGCAACAGGGGGGACTATGGCTACACCTTC.

The J gene is TRBJ2-7, the V gene TRBV11-2; TRBD2 matches at 9 bases. The CDR3 consists of 15 residues. J gave up 0 bases and V 3 bases, and 3 bases lay outside the gene matches. Germline CDR1 and CDR2: SGHAT and FQNNGV. The CDR3 protein is CASSFGLATSYEQYF. The DNA of the CDR3 is TGTGCCAGCAGCTTTGGACTAGCGACCTCCTACGAGCAGTACTTC.

The V and J genes are TRBV5-1 and TRBJ1-2, with 10 nucleotides matching TRBD1. Germline V gives CDR1 SGHRS, CDR2 YFSETQ. The CDR3 loop spans 17 amino acids. Trimming took 4 bases from V and 6 from J; bases not matched to a gene: 15. CDR3 DNA: TGCGCCAGCAGCAGCTCCGGGACAGGGGCAGGGGAGAATGGCTACACCTTC. Its translation is CASSSSGTGAGENGYTF.

This clone was recorded once. The V gene is TRBV29-1, the J gene TRBJ2-1; D is possibly TRBD1 (6 bases). Germline CDR1 and CDR2: SQVTM and ANQGSEA. Trimming removed 2 bases from V and 6 bases from J, with 8 bases in between. CDR3 size: 12 residues. In DNA form, the CDR3 reads TGCAGCGTTGAAAAACAGGGCAATGAGCAGTTCTTC. This sequence encodes CSVEKQGNEQFF.

This chain links TRBV29-1 with TRBJ1-5; no clear D. The CDR3 extends over 14 amino acids. The germline gives CDR1 SQVTM, CDR2 ANQGSEA. The germline V and J ends were trimmed by 5 bases and 2 bases, with 13 bases remaining between them. The CDR3 loop reads CSVRDRVGNQPQHF. The CDR3 DNA reads as TGCAGCGTTCGGGATAGGGTGGGCAATCAGCCCCAGCATTTT.

V and J are TRBV6-5 and TRBJ1-2, with D perhaps matching TRBD1 (5 bases). The CDR3 length is 16 residues. Trimming left V 4 bases short and J 2 bases short, with 17 bases between. From germline, CDR1 is MNHEY and CDR2 SVGAGI. CDR3 sequence reads: CASSLGPRAFNYGYTF. Here the CDR3 DNA reads TGTGCCAGCAGTTTGGGGCCCCGGGCCTTCAACTATGGCTACACCTTC.

This chain connects TRBV10-1 to TRBJ2-7; D unresolved. Germline loops: CDR1 WNHNN, CDR2 SYGVQD (reference sequence). With 8 bases removed from V and 0 bases from J, the gap between germline ends came to 11 bases. The CDR3 runs 13 residues. In DNA form, the CDR3 reads TGCGCCAGCTCCCCGGCTAGCTCCTACGAGCAGTACTTC. Its translation: CASSPASSYEQYF.

The chain carries TRBV6-5 and TRBJ1-1; 10 bases line up with TRBD1. With 6 bases clipped from V and 6 bases from J, the junction kept 4 bases outside the gene matches. Germline CDR1 MNHEY, CDR2 SVGAGI. This CDR3 comprises 13 residues. CDR3 coding DNA: TGTGCCAGCAGGACGACAGGGGGCTCTGAAGCTTTCTTT. Translated: CASRTTGGSEAFF.

V is TRBV19 and J is TRBJ2-3; TRBD2 matches at 10 bases. CDR3 length equals 17 residues. Germline V CDR1 and CDR2: LNHDA, SQIVND (reference sequence). Losses at the gene ends were 3 bases for V and 6 bases for J; bases not matched to a gene: 12. The CDR3 coding sequence is TGTGCCAGTAGTATCGCCCCCCTAGCGGGAGTCGGGGATACGCAGTATTTT. It encodes CASSIAPLAGVGDTQYF.

The J gene is TRBJ1-1, the V gene TRBV4-1, with D perhaps TRBD1 (5 bases). Germline values: CDR1 MGHRA, CDR2 YSYEKL. This CDR3 comprises 14 residues. Trimming pared 3 bases from V and 6 bases from J, leaving 14 bases between. The chain's CDR3 is CASSHEIRVPEAFF. DNA of the CDR3: TGCGCCAGCAGCCATGAAATCAGGGTGCCTGAAGCTTTCTTT.